Below are 32 T cell receptor beta chains sequenced from a single sample in a study of blood T cell repertoires in COVID-19. The repertoire was sequenced with immunoSEQ multiplex PCR; TCRdb's copy has only in-frame clones and lacks some. The sample has around 480,000 clones, about nine tenths seen once. The sample was PBMCs or T cells enriched from blood (not recorded which). These receptors all come from a woman in her late teens or twenties who had recovered from COVID-19.

The chain joins TRBV12-3 or TRBV12-4 to TRBJ1-2; the D gene is possibly TRBD1 (5 bases). The CDR3 runs 13 residues. V shed 4 bases and J shed 0 bases, with 6 bases lying between them. CDR3 bases: TGTGCCAGCAGTTCAGGGACTAACTATGGCTACACCTTC. Its protein is CASSSGTNYGYTF.

This chain connects TRBV19 to TRBJ2-1; perhaps TRBD2 as D (5 bases). V lost 8 bases, J lost 4 bases, and 21 bases lay in between. Germline assignment: CDR1 LNHDA and CDR2 SQIVND (reference sequence). The CDR3 runs to 16 residues. This CDR3 is CASPPRRWSEYNEQFF. For the CDR3, the DNA is TGTGCCAGTCCCCCCAGGAGGTGGTCCGAGTACAATGAGCAGTTCTTC.

The chain links TRBV19 to TRBJ2-3; D not certain. The CDR3 totals 12 residues. CDR1 and CDR2 from the germline V gene are LNHDA and SQIVND (reference sequence). V lost 4 bases, J lost 9 bases, and 11 bases lay in between. The CDR3 region is CASSSSGPTQYF. CDR3 coding DNA: TGTGCCAGTAGTAGTTCGGGTCCAACGCAGTATTTT.

This rearrangement joins TRBV6-5 to TRBJ2-7, with TRBD2 matching 8 bases. J was trimmed by 6 bases and V by 8 bases; bases with no gene match: 9. CDR1 MNHEY and CDR2 SVGAGI come from the germline V gene. The CDR3 length is 13 residues. The CDR3 DNA reads TGTGCCAGCTCTGGGACTAGTAGGAGCGAGCAGTACTTC. This sequence encodes CASSGTSRSEQYF.

The genes are TRBV5-4 and TRBJ1-2, with TRBD1 matching over 7 bases. CDR1 SGHNT and CDR2 YYREEE come from the germline V gene (reference sequence). The CDR3 sequence is 13 residues long. After removal of 5 bases from V and 3 bases from J, the junction contained 4 bases not matched to a gene. The CDR3 protein is CASSPGGHYGYTF. CDR3 coding DNA: TGTGCCAGCAGTCCAGGGGGGCACTATGGCTACACCTTC.

CDR3 bases: TGTGCCAGCAGCCAAGAACGCGGTCGACAGTTCACTGGAAACACCATATATTTT. This translates into CASSQERGRQFTGNTIYF. The rearrangement uses TRBV14 and TRBJ1-3, with a weak D call TRBD1 (5 bases). V was pared by 0 bases and J by 2 bases, with 17 bases between. The germline V gene has CDR1 SGHDN and CDR2 FVKESK. The CDR3 sequence is 18 residues long.

This sequence joins TRBV7-2 and TRBJ1-3; a possible D gene is TRBD1 (6 bases). The CDR3 is made up of 16 amino acids. Germline V gene data show CDR1 as SGHTA and CDR2 as FQGNSA. With 3 bases removed from V and 0 bases from J, the gap between germline ends came to 12 bases. The CDR3 region is CASSFFLDSSGNTIYF. The CDR3 region has the DNA TGTGCCAGCAGCTTTTTCTTGGACAGCTCTGGAAACACCATATATTTT.

The V and J genes are TRBV19 and TRBJ1-2; D remains ambiguous. Per germline, CDR1 LNHDA and CDR2 SQIVND (reference sequence). The ends were cut back, 6 bases at V and 1 base at J, with 6 bases in the middle. The CDR3 runs to 12 residues. In nucleotides, the CDR3 is TGTGCCAGTAGGGCCCTTAACTATGGCTACACCTTC. This encodes CASRALNYGYTF.

The J gene is TRBJ1-5, the V gene TRBV19; TRBD1 aligns across 9 bases. Germline-derived CDR1 and CDR2 are LNHDA and SQIVND (reference sequence). The CDR3 extends over 17 amino acids. V gave up 1 base and J gave up 7 bases; unmatched junction bases: 11. CDR3 bases: TGTGCCAGTAGTATAGTTACAGGGGGCGGTGTGGGCCAGCCCCAGCATTTT. Translated, it gives CASSIVTGGGVGQPQHF. The variable domain in full, with the rest retrieved from reference TRBV19 and TRBJ1-5, is DGGITQSPKYLFRKEGQNVTLSCEQNLNHDAMYWYRQDPGQGLRLIYYSQIVNDFQKGDIAEGYSVSREKKESFPLTVTSAQKNPTAFYLCASSIVTGGGVGQPQHFGDGTRLSIL.

This clone was detected only once. The rearrangement joins TRBV5-1 to TRBJ2-2; D unresolved. The CDR3 consists of 14 residues. CDR1 is SGHRS, CDR2 YFSETQ, per germline. Trimming took 0 bases from V and 6 from J, leaving 9 bases between them. CDR3 loop: CASSLGHSPGELFF. The CDR3 DNA sequence: TGCGCCAGCAGCTTGGGACACTCACCCGGGGAGCTGTTTTTT.

The chain couples TRBV3-1 (or the pseudogene TRBV3-2) to TRBJ1-1; unclear D gene. The CDR3 extends over 13 amino acids. CDR1 is LGHDT and CDR2 is YNNKEL in the germline V gene (reference sequence). Trimming took off 5 bases at V and 3 bases at J, with 10 bases between the two ends. The CDR3 is CASSFREDTEAFF. The CDR3 DNA follows: TGTGCCAGCAGCTTCCGGGAGGACACTGAAGCTTTCTTT.

The J gene is TRBJ1-1, the V gene TRBV11-2; 7 bases fit TRBD1. With V trimmed by 5 bases and J by 2 bases, 5 bases remained unmatched. Germline values: CDR1 SGHAT, CDR2 FQNNGV. This CDR3 is built from 14 residues. Here the CDR3 DNA reads TGTGCCAGCAGCCCTGGGACAGTCAACACTGAAGCTTTCTTT. It encodes CASSPGTVNTEAFF.

The rearrangement joins TRBV11-2 to TRBJ1-1; D not resolved. The CDR3 is 11 residues long. Germline CDR1 SGHAT, CDR2 FQNNGV. Trimming pared 4 bases from V and 5 bases from J, leaving 5 bases between. CDR3 region: CASSSRTEAFF. In DNA form, the CDR3 reads TGTGCCAGCAGCTCGAGGACTGAAGCTTTCTTT.

The V call is TRBV12-3 or TRBV12-4, the J call TRBJ1-1; no definite D call. Trimming removed 6 bases from V and 4 bases from J, with 9 bases in between. The CDR3 is 12 residues long. DNA for the CDR3: TGTGCCAGCAGGGTGGGCGTCACTGAAGCTTTCTTT. Its protein is CASRVGVTEAFF.

The rearrangement joins TRBV5-1 to TRBJ1-2; D call uncertain. The CDR3 is 12 residues long. V shed 0 bases and J shed 6 bases, with 6 bases lying between them. Germline V gene data show CDR1 as SGHRS and CDR2 as YFSETQ. The CDR3 DNA reads as TGCGCCAGCAGCTTGGAAGCGGATGGCTACACCTTC. As protein: CASSLEADGYTF.

V gene TRBV12-5 combines with J gene TRBJ2-2, with a possible D match to TRBD2 (6 bases). Trimming shortened V by 6 bases and J by 4 bases, and 15 bases separated the two germline ends. Germline CDR1 reads LGHNT; CDR2 reads FRNRAP. The CDR3 is made up of 15 amino acids. DNA of the CDR3: TGTGCTAGTGGCGCTGGGGGGTCTGTCACCGGGGAGCTGTTTTTT. Translated, it gives CASGAGGSVTGELFF.

This chain joins TRBV7-2 and TRBJ2-7; 9 bases align to TRBD1. After removal of 5 bases from V and 0 bases from J, the junction contained 8 bases not matched to a gene. Germline assignment: CDR1 SGHTA and CDR2 FQGNSA. The CDR3 extends over 16 amino acids. CDR3 nucleotides: TGTGCCAGCAGCCGTACAGGGGGCCTAAGCTCCTACGAGCAGTACTTC. It codes for CASSRTGGLSSYEQYF.

The CDR3 nucleotides read TGTGCCAGCAGCTTACCGAGCGACAGGGGAAATGAGCAGTTCTTC. Protein sequence: CASSLPSDRGNEQFF. The rearrangement joins TRBV7-9 to TRBJ2-1; 8 positions agree with TRBD1. Per the germline V gene, CDR1 is SEHNR and CDR2 is FQNEAQ (reference sequence). After removal of 2 bases from V and 7 bases from J, the junction contained 7 bases not matched to a gene. This CDR3 is built from 15 residues.

Here the CDR3 DNA reads TGTGCCAGCCAGGGGGAATTGAACACTGAAGCTTTCTTT. Encoded protein: CASQGELNTEAFF. This chain links TRBV25-1 with TRBJ1-1; 7 bases align to TRBD1. Germline V gene data show CDR1 as MGHDK and CDR2 as SYGVNS. Unmatched junction bases numbered 3, after V lost 8 bases and J lost 0 bases. The CDR3 covers 13 residues.

V gene TRBV19 combines with J gene TRBJ2-7, with D possibly being TRBD2 (6 bases). With 3 bases removed from V and 1 base from J, the gap between germline ends came to 16 bases. The CDR3 is 16 amino acids. Germline V gene lookup returns CDR1 LNHDA and CDR2 SQIVND (reference sequence). CDR3 nucleotide sequence: TGTGCCAGTAGTATTCGTCCGGGGGATACATCCTACGAGCAGTACTTC. Translation: CASSIRPGDTSYEQYF. The variable domain in full, with the rest retrieved from reference TRBV19 and TRBJ2-7, is DGGITQSPKYLFRKEGQNVTLSCEQNLNHDAMYWYRQDPGQGLRLIYYSQIVNDFQKGDIAEGYSVSREKKESFPLTVTSAQKNPTAFYLCASSIRPGDTSYEQYFGPGTRLTVT.

V usage is TRBV11-2 and J usage is TRBJ2-7; TRBD2 agrees at 12 bases. Germline V gene sequence: CDR1 SGHAT, CDR2 FQNNGV. This CDR3 comprises 16 residues. Unmatched junction bases numbered 12, after V lost 5 bases and J lost 7 bases. The CDR3 here is CASSLVLAGGFEEQYF. DNA for the CDR3: TGTGCCAGCAGCCTGGTTCTAGCGGGGGGGTTCGAAGAGCAGTACTTC.

The rearrangement links TRBV5-4 to TRBJ1-1; 10 bases fit TRBD1. Trimming cost V 4 bases and J 12 bases; bases outside gene matches: 6. Per the germline V gene, CDR1 is SGHNT and CDR2 is YYREEE (reference sequence). This CDR3 has 12 residues. This CDR3 is CASSPRTGGTFF. In nucleotides, the CDR3 is TGTGCCAGCAGCCCCAGGACAGGGGGGACTTTCTTT.

The chain has TRBV4-1 and TRBJ1-5, with a possible D match to TRBD1 (5 bases). The V end was cut by 2 bases, the J end by 0 bases, with 11 bases between. The germline CDR1 and CDR2 sequences are MGHRA and YSYEKL. The CDR3 has 16 amino acids. The CDR3 loop is CASSQHTGNSNQPQHF. In nucleotides, the CDR3 is TGCGCCAGCAGCCAACATACAGGAAATAGCAATCAGCCCCAGCATTTT.

The V call is TRBV18, the J call TRBJ1-4; D is unclear. The V gene lost 6 bases and the J gene lost 3 bases, with 11 bases spanning the gap. Germline V lookup: CDR1 KGHSH, CDR2 LQKENI. The CDR3 has 14 amino acids. This chain's CDR3 is CASSREVANEKLFF. The CDR3 region has the DNA TGTGCCAGCTCGAGAGAGGTGGCTAATGAAAAACTGTTTTTT.

The CDR3 protein is CASSQVSLGGSPLHF. The CDR3 region has the DNA TGTGCCAGCAGCCAAGTGTCCCTAGGGGGTTCACCCCTCCACTTT. This chain uses TRBV3-1 (or the pseudogene TRBV3-2) with TRBJ1-6; a possible D gene is TRBD1 (6 bases). Per the germline V gene, CDR1 is LGHDT and CDR2 is YNNKEL (reference sequence). The CDR3 is 15 residues long. Deletions cut 1 base from V and 9 bases from J, with 13 bases between.

The V call is TRBV5-1, the J call TRBJ1-1, with D unresolved. The CDR3 is made up of 14 amino acids. V lost 4 bases and J 5 bases, leaving 15 bases between the germline ends. CDR1 is SGHRS and CDR2 is YFSETQ in the germline V gene. CDR3 sequence: CASSPLSTRTEAFF. The CDR3 DNA reads as TGCGCCAGCAGCCCCCTCTCTACGAGAACTGAAGCTTTCTTT. The full variable domain, rest sourced from reference TRBV5-1 and TRBJ1-1, is KAGVTQTPRYLIKTRGQQVTLSCSPISGHRSVSWYQQTPGQGLQFLFEYFSETQRNKGNFPGRFSGRQFSNSRSEMNVSTLELGDSALYLCASSPLSTRTEAFFGQGTRLTVV.

The chain uses TRBV12-3 or TRBV12-4 and TRBJ1-2, with D hard to call. CDR3 length: 13 amino acids. V dropped 5 bases and J dropped 4 bases, with 11 bases sitting between them. The CDR3 region has the DNA TGTGCCAGCAGTCCACAGAACCTCTATGGCTACACCTTC. Its translation: CASSPQNLYGYTF.

The chain couples TRBV11-2 to TRBJ2-3, with D perhaps matching TRBD1 (6 bases). The CDR3 contains 16 residues. Germline CDR1 and CDR2: SGHAT and FQNNGV. V lost 7 bases, J lost 2 bases, and 19 bases lay in between. The CDR3 DNA reads as TGTGCCAGCATCCGGGGCAGGGGCGCATACACAGATACGCAGTATTTT. Residues: CASIRGRGAYTDTQYF.

The CDR3 reads CATRTWTGGDEQFF. The CDR3 DNA reads TGTGCCACCCGGACCTGGACAGGGGGAGATGAGCAGTTCTTC. V gene TRBV28 combines with J gene TRBJ2-1; 10 bases map to TRBD1. V was clipped by 10 bases and J by 8 bases; unmatched bases: 11. In germline, CDR1 is MDHEN, CDR2 SYDVKM. The CDR3 is 14 residues long.

V and J are TRBV5-4 and TRBJ2-7; no clear D. CDR3 length: 10 residues. Germline V CDR1 and CDR2: SGHNT, YYREEE (reference sequence). The V end lost 4 bases, the J end lost 4 bases, and 3 bases lay between the germline ends. The CDR3 coding sequence is TGTGCCAGCAGCCTGTACGAGCAGTACTTC. This encodes CASSLYEQYF.

The genes are TRBV3-1 (or the pseudogene TRBV3-2) and TRBJ2-6; 7 bases are shared with TRBD1. The ends lost 4 bases at V and 0 bases at J; junction bases unmatched: 12. This CDR3 has 19 amino acids. In germline, CDR1 is LGHDT, CDR2 YNNKEL (reference sequence). The chain's CDR3 is CASSPHRLDRDSGANVLTF. The CDR3 DNA follows: TGTGCCAGCAGCCCTCATAGGCTCGACAGGGACTCTGGGGCCAACGTCCTGACTTTC.

This clone was detected only a few times. This chain links TRBV6-5 with TRBJ2-3; 9 bases map to TRBD2. Per germline, CDR1 MNHEY and CDR2 SVGAGI. V lost 8 bases to trimming and J lost 6 bases; unmatched junction nucleotides: 6. The CDR3 has 13 residues. CDR3 sequence: CASRPSGVDTQYF. The CDR3 nucleotides are TGTGCCAGCCGCCCTAGCGGGGTGGATACGCAGTATTTT.